The 26 T cell receptor beta chains below all came from one sample that was sequenced in a study of OX40 agonist ivuxolimab in advanced cancers. Using immunoSEQ multiplex PCR, the repertoire was profiled, and TCRdb retains in-frame clones only, with some absent. The profile covers about 15,000 clones, with about 89% appearing a single time and around 25% taken by the ten largest. Sample: CD4+ or CD8+ T cells sorted from blood, taken in a trial of the OX40 agonist ivuxolimab. The receptors were gathered from an adult with an advanced solid tumor such as melanoma, head and neck, liver or kidney cancer.

In this sample, this clone is medium-sized (0.01 to 0.1%). The DNA for the CDR3 is TGCGCCAGCAGCGCTGGGGCTTACTACGAGCAGTACTTC. This sequence encodes CASSAGAYYEQYF. The chain couples TRBV5-1 to TRBJ2-7, with D maybe TRBD1 (5 bases). V lost 4 bases, J lost 3 bases, and 11 bases lay in between. This CDR3 has 13 residues. Germline loops: CDR1 SGHRS, CDR2 YFSETQ.

This clone was detected once. This chain connects TRBV5-5 to TRBJ2-7, with D maybe TRBD1 (6 bases). The CDR3 consists of 15 residues. Per germline, CDR1 SGHKS and CDR2 YYEKEE (reference sequence). Deletions cut 5 bases from V and 0 bases from J, with 15 bases between. The CDR3: CASRGYRETSYEQYF. As DNA, the CDR3 is TGTGCCAGCAGGGGATACAGGGAGACCTCCTACGAGCAGTACTTC.

This chain connects TRBV21-1 to TRBJ2-4; the table's TRBD1 call for D was not verified on the DNA. TRBV21-1 is listed as a pseudogene. This CDR3 is 18 amino acids long. The CDR3 loop reads CASSKKLGTALAKNIQYF. The CDR3 nucleotides are TGTGCCAGCAGCAAAAAACTCGGGACAGCGCTAGCCAAAAACATTCAGTACTTC.

CDR3 in DNA: TGTGCCAGCAGCTCACGGACGGTAGAAAACATTCAGTACTTC. As protein: CASSSRTVENIQYF. This chain connects TRBV7-9 to TRBJ2-4; D unclear. Germline CDR1 is SEHNR and CDR2 is FQNEAQ (reference sequence). This CDR3 contains 14 residues. Trimming stripped 4 bases from V and 5 bases from J, with 12 bases between. Together with reference TRBV7-9 and TRBJ2-4, the CDR3 gives the full variable domain: DTGVSQNPRHKITKRGQNVTFRCDPISEHNRLYWYRQTLGQGPEFLTYFQNEAQLEKSRLLSDRFSAERPKGSFSTLEIQRTEQGDSAMYLCASSSRTVENIQYFGAGTRLSVL.

J is TRBJ1-4 and V is TRBV11-2; D is unresolved. Trimming shortened V by 5 bases and J by 8 bases, and 12 bases separated the two germline ends. CDR1 is SGHAT and CDR2 is FQNNGV in the germline V gene. The CDR3 sequence is 13 residues long. CDR3 protein: CASSPDGEEKLFF. As DNA, the CDR3 is TGTGCCAGCAGCCCCGACGGGGAGGAAAAACTGTTTTTT.

The rearrangement joins TRBV9 to TRBJ1-3, with D unresolved. CDR3 size: 18 residues. Germline CDR1 and CDR2: SGDLS and YYNGEE. Trimming removed 4 bases from V and 3 bases from J, with 23 bases in between. The CDR3 sequence: CASSPSQTFPSGGNTIYF. The DNA for the CDR3 is TGTGCCAGCAGCCCATCACAGACATTTCCCTCTGGTGGAAACACCATATATTTT.

J is TRBJ2-2 and V is TRBV10-3; 10 bases agree with TRBD2. Germline lookup yields CDR1 ENHRY and CDR2 SYGVKD. With 6 bases clipped from V and 4 bases from J, the junction kept 8 bases outside the gene matches. The CDR3 has 16 residues. Here the CDR3 DNA reads TGTGCCATCAGAGGACTAGCGGAAGGTATCACCGGGGAGCTGTTTTTT. This translates into CAIRGLAEGITGELFF.

The chain carries TRBV7-3 and TRBJ2-1, with 8 nucleotides matching TRBD2. Germline loops: CDR1 SGHTA, CDR2 FQGTGA. This CDR3 has 16 amino acids. J lost 1 base, V lost 4 bases, and 6 bases had no gene match. The CDR3 coding sequence is TGTGCCAGCAGCTCGTCCACTAGCGGTTCCTACAATGAGCAGTTCTTC. Translating it yields CASSSSTSGSYNEQFF.

V usage is TRBV20-1 and J usage is TRBJ2-3, with no clear D. The CDR3 runs to 11 residues. Trimming cost V 4 bases and J 8 bases, with 10 bases left between them. Germline loops: CDR1 DFQATT, CDR2 SNEGSKA (reference sequence). Written as DNA, the CDR3 is TGCAGTGCTATGGCATACGGTACGCAGTATTTT. As protein: CSAMAYGTQYF.

This chain uses TRBV27 with TRBJ2-7; 9 bases are shared with TRBD1. CDR1 is MNHEY, CDR2 SMNVEV, per germline (reference sequence). Losses at the gene ends were 1 base for V and 2 bases for J; bases not matched to a gene: 9. This CDR3 has 17 amino acids. The CDR3 loop reads CASSLLPGQGPTYEQYF. The CDR3 nucleotides read TGTGCCAGCAGTTTATTGCCGGGACAGGGACCCACCTACGAGCAGTACTTC.

This chain uses TRBV9 with TRBJ1-1; 8 nucleotides agree with TRBD1. Trimming cost V 3 bases and J 4 bases; bases outside gene matches: 8. The CDR3 is 15 residues long. CDR1 and CDR2 from the germline V gene are SGDLS and YYNGEE. The CDR3: CASSAQGQALTEAFF. The CDR3 DNA sequence: TGTGCCAGCAGCGCCCAGGGACAGGCACTCACTGAAGCTTTCTTT.

The V and J genes are TRBV6-1 and TRBJ2-7; no definite D call. Germline V gene lookup returns CDR1 MNHNS and CDR2 SASEGT. CDR3 size: 15 residues. Trimming left V 3 bases short and J 1 base short, with 13 bases between. The CDR3 sequence: CASSDGIQVSYEQYF. CDR3 sequence (DNA): TGTGCCAGCAGTGATGGGATTCAGGTTTCCTACGAGCAGTACTTC.

This sequence joins TRBV15 and TRBJ1-1; D is undetermined. Between the trimmed V and J ends, which lost 7 bases and 0 bases, there was a span of 12 bases. The CDR3 is made up of 14 amino acids. CDR1 and CDR2 (germline): LNHNV, YYDKDF (reference sequence). CDR3 residues: CATTNTALNTEAFF. Here the CDR3 DNA reads TGTGCCACCACAAACACCGCCCTGAACACTGAAGCTTTCTTT.

The rearrangement joins TRBV19 to TRBJ1-5; possibly TRBD1 for D (6 bases). CDR3 length: 15 amino acids. The germline V gene encodes CDR1 LNHDA and CDR2 SQIVND (reference sequence). V lost 0 bases to trimming and J lost 1 base, with 7 bases between them. This CDR3 reads CASSIETGSNQPQHF. CDR3 DNA sequence: TGTGCCAGTAGTATAGAAACAGGGAGCAATCAGCCCCAGCATTTT.

This rearrangement joins TRBV29-1 to TRBJ1-1, with 9 bases lining up with TRBD1. Germline V gene sequence: CDR1 SQVTM, CDR2 ANQGSEA. The V and J ends lost 1 base and 11 bases, in that order; junction bases with no gene match: 2. The CDR3 spans 11 residues. The CDR3 nucleotides are TGCAGCGTTGAAGTACAGGGGGCGGCTTTCTTT. Encoded protein: CSVEVQGAAFF.

The chain joins TRBV9 to TRBJ2-1; 13 positions match TRBD2. This CDR3 comprises 15 residues. The trim removed 4 bases at V and 8 bases at J, leaving 6 bases unmatched. CDR1 and CDR2 from the germline V gene are SGDLS and YYNGEE. The CDR3: CASSSFGLAGDEQFF. The CDR3 DNA reads TGTGCCAGCAGCTCTTTCGGACTAGCGGGAGATGAGCAGTTCTTC.

The chain links TRBV5-5 to TRBJ1-2; D gene ambiguous. The CDR3 is 13 residues long. Deletions cut 0 bases from V and 4 bases from J, with 7 bases between. CDR1 and CDR2 (germline): SGHKS, YYEKEE (reference sequence). The CDR3 nucleotides read TGTGCCAGCAGCTTGGAGGTCAGCTATGGCTACACCTTC. Translating it yields CASSLEVSYGYTF. Using reference TRBV5-5 and TRBJ1-2 for the parts outside the CDR3, the full variable domain is DAGVTQSPTHLIKTRGQQVTLRCSPISGHKSVSWYQQVLGQGPQFIFQYYEKEERGRGNFPDRFSARQFPNYSSELNVNALLLGDSALYLCASSLEVSYGYTFGSGTRLTVV.

The chain joins TRBV9 to TRBJ1-5; tentative D call: TRBD1 (5 bases). The V gene's germline CDR1 is SGDLS and CDR2 YYNGEE. Trimming left V 3 bases short and J 2 bases short, with 9 bases between. This CDR3 has 14 residues. The CDR3 spells CASSAQGGNQPQHF. In nucleotides, the CDR3 is TGTGCCAGCAGCGCGCAGGGAGGCAATCAGCCCCAGCATTTT.

This sequence joins TRBV4-2 and TRBJ2-3; 10 bases are a match to TRBD2. The CDR3 has 16 residues. Per the germline V gene, CDR1 is LGHNA and CDR2 is YNFKEQ. The junction had 4 bases not matched to a gene; V was cut back by 0 bases and J by 4 bases. The chain's CDR3 is CASSQESGTSADTQYF. In DNA form, the CDR3 reads TGTGCCAGCAGCCAAGAAAGTGGGACTAGCGCAGATACGCAGTATTTT.

This clone appeared a few times. This chain joins TRBV29-1 and TRBJ1-1; possibly TRBD1 for D (5 bases). The CDR3 totals 12 residues. Trimming took 0 bases from V and 3 from J, leaving 5 bases between them. Germline V gene sequence: CDR1 SQVTM, CDR2 ANQGSEA. The CDR3 region is CSVEEGDTEAFF. CDR3 nucleotide sequence: TGCAGCGTTGAAGAAGGGGACACTGAAGCTTTCTTT.

The gene calls are TRBV19 and TRBJ2-7; 13 bases fit TRBD2. This CDR3 is 16 amino acids long. Germline CDR1 and CDR2: LNHDA and SQIVND (reference sequence). V was pared by 5 bases and J by 2 bases, with 6 bases of the junction left unmatched. The CDR3: CASSVTGTSGAYEQYF. CDR3 DNA sequence: TGTGCCAGTAGTGTCACTGGGACTAGCGGGGCCTACGAGCAGTACTTC.

The gene calls are TRBV15 and TRBJ2-7, with D tentatively TRBD2 (6 bases). V was clipped by 3 bases and J by 6 bases, with 21 bases between them. Germline-derived CDR1 and CDR2 are LNHNV and YYDKDF (reference sequence). This CDR3 has 16 amino acids. This CDR3 reads CATSSRDSGTYGEQYF. The CDR3 region has the DNA TGTGCCACCAGCAGCCGGGACTCAGGGACCTACGGCGAGCAGTACTTC.

This clone was observed once. The chain joins TRBV7-9 to TRBJ2-7; D is perhaps TRBD1 (5 bases). The CDR3 has 14 residues. V lost 5 bases to trimming and J lost 1 base, with 12 bases between them. The germline gives CDR1 SEHNR, CDR2 FQNEAQ (reference sequence). The CDR3 DNA reads as TGTGCCAGCAGCCCGGAACAGGATTCCTACGAGCAGTACTTC. Translating gives CASSPEQDSYEQYF.

The chain couples TRBV9 to TRBJ2-1; 10 bases fit TRBD2. CDR3 length: 15 residues. The ends lost 4 bases at V and 9 bases at J; junction bases unmatched: 10. CDR1 and CDR2 from the germline V gene are SGDLS and YYNGEE. The DNA for the CDR3 is TGTGCCAGCAGCAAATGGACTAGCGGTGAGGGTGAGCAGTTCTTC. Translating it yields CASSKWTSGEGEQFF.

The rearrangement links TRBV20-1 to TRBJ2-5; D is unclear. V lost 5 bases and J 9 bases, leaving 13 bases between the germline ends. Germline V gives CDR1 DFQATT, CDR2 SNEGSKA (reference sequence). The CDR3 totals 11 residues. Here the CDR3 DNA reads TGCAGTGCTTGGGGAAGTGAGGCCCAGTACTTC. Translation: CSAWGSEAQYF.

The chain employs TRBV9 and TRBJ1-4; 7 bases align to TRBD1. This CDR3 has 16 amino acids. V lost 4 bases and J lost 0; bases outside the gene matches: 6. In germline, CDR1 is SGDLS, CDR2 YYNGEE. CDR3 in amino acids: CASSSPGQSTNEKLFF. The CDR3 DNA sequence: TGTGCCAGCAGCTCTCCGGGACAGTCAACTAATGAAAAACTGTTTTTT.